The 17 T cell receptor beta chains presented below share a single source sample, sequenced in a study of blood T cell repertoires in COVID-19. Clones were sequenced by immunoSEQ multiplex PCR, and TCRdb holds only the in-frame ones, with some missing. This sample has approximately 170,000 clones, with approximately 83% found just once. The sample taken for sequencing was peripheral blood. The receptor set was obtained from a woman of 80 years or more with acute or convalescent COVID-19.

The CDR3 protein is CSVEVSGGTEAFF. In DNA form, the CDR3 reads TGCAGCGTTGAAGTTTCGGGTGGTACTGAAGCTTTCTTT. The V gene is TRBV29-1, the J gene TRBJ1-1; no firm D call. The CDR3 is 13 amino acids. Germline-derived CDR1 and CDR2 are SQVTM and ANQGSEA. Trimming stripped 1 base from V and 5 bases from J, with 11 bases between.

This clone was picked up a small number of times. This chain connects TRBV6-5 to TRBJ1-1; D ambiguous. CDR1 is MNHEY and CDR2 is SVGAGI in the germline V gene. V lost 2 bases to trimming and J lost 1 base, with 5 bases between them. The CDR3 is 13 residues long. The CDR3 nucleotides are TGTGCCAGCAGTTACGCGGGGAACACTGAAGCTTTCTTT. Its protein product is CASSYAGNTEAFF.

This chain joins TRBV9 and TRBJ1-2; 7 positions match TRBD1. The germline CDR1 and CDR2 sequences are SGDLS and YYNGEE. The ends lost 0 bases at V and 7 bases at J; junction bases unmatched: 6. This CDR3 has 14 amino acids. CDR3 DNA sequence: TGTGCCAGCAGCGTAGAAACAGGGGCTGCTGGCTACACCTTC. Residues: CASSVETGAAGYTF.

The CDR3 DNA reads TGTGCCAGCAGCTTAGTAGCCGGATATAATTCACCCCTCCACTTT. Protein sequence: CASSLVAGYNSPLHF. The genes are TRBV7-2 and TRBJ1-6, with D uncertain. This CDR3 contains 15 residues. The V end lost 1 base, the J end lost 4 bases, and 8 bases lay between the germline ends. CDR1 is SGHTA and CDR2 is FQGNSA in the germline V gene.

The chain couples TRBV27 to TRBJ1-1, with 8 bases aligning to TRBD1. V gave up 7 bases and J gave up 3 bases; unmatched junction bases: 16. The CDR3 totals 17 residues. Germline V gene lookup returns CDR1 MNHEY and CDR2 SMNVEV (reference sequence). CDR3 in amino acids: CASKDQGARVSDTEAFF. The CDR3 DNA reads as TGTGCCAGCAAAGATCAGGGGGCGCGGGTCTCGGACACTGAAGCTTTCTTT.

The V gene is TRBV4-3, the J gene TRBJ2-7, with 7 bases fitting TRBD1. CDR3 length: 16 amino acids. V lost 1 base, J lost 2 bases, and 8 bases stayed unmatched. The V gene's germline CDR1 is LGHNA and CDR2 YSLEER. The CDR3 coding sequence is TGCGCCAGCAGCCAAGGAGGGGGCCAGGGTGCCTACGAGCAGTACTTC. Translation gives CASSQGGGQGAYEQYF.

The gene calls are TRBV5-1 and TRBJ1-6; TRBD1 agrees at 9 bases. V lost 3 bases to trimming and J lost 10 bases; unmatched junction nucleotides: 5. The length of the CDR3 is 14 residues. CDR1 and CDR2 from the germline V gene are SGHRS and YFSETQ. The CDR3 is CASSWGQGESPLHF. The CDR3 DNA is TGCGCCAGCAGCTGGGGACAGGGTGAATCACCCCTCCACTTT.

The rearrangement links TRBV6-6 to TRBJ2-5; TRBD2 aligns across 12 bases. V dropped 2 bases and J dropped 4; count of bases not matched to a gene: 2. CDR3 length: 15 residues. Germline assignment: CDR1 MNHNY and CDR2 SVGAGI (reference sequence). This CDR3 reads CASSYGTSGLETQYF. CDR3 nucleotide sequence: TGTGCCAGCAGTTACGGGACTAGCGGGCTAGAGACCCAGTACTTC.

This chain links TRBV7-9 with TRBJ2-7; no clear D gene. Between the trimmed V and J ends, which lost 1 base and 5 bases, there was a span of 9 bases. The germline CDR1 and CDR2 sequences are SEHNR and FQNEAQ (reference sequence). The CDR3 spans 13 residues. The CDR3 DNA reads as TGTGCCAGCAGCTTAGGTTCAAACAACGAGCAGTACTTC. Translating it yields CASSLGSNNEQYF.

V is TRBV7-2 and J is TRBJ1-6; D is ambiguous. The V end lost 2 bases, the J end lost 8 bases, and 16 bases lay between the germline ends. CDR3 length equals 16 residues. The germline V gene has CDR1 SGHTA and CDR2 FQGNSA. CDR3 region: CASSLMGRGGDSPLHF. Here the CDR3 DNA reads TGTGCCAGCAGCTTAATGGGTCGGGGTGGAGATTCACCCCTCCACTTT.

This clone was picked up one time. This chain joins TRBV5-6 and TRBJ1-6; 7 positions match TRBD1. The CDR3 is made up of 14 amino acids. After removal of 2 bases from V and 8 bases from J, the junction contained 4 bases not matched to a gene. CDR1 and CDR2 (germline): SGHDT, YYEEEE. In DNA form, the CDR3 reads TGTGCCAGCAGCTTTGACAGGGCTGATTCACCCCTCCACTTT. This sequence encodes CASSFDRADSPLHF.

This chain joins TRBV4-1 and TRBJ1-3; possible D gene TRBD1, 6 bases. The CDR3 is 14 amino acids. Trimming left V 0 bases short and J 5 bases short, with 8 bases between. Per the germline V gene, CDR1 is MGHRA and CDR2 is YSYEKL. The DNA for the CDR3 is TGCGCCAGCAGCCAAGATGGGGGCAGAAACACCATATATTTT. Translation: CASSQDGGRNTIYF.

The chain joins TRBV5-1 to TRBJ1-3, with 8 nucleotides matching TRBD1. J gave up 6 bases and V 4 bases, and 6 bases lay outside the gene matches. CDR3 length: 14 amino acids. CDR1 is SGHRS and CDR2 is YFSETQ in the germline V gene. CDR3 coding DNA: TGCGCCAGCAGCAATATACAGGGGGAAAACACCATATATTTT. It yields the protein CASSNIQGENTIYF.

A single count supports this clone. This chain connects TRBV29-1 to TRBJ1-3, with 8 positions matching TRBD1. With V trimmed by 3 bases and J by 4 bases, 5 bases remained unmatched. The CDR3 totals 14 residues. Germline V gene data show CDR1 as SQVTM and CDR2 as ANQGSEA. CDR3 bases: TGCAGCGTTGATCCAACAGGGGGAGGAAACACCATATATTTT. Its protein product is CSVDPTGGGNTIYF.

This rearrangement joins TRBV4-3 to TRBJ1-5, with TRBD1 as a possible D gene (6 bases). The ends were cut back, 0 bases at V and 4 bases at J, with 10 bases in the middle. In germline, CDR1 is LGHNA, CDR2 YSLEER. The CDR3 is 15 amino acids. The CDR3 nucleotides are TGCGCCAGCAGCCAAGATTCAGGGGTGAATCAGCCCCAGCATTTT. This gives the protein CASSQDSGVNQPQHF.

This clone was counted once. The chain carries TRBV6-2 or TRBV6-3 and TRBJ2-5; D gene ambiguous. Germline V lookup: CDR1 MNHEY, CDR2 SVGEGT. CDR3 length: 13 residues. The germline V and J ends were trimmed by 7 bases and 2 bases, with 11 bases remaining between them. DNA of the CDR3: TGTGCCAGCACCCCGCGGTATCAAGAGACCCAGTACTTC. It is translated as CASTPRYQETQYF.

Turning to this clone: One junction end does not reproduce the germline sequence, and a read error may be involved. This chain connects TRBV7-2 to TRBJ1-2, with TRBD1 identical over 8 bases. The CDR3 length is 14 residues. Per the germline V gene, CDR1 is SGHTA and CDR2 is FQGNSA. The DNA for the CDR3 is TGTGCCAGCAGCATAGCGACAGGGGACTATGGCTACACCTTC. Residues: CASSIATGDYGYTF.